These 3 T cell receptor beta chains came from one sample sequenced in a study of blood T cell repertoires in COVID-19. Data came from immunoSEQ multiplex PCR; TCRdb stores just in-frame clones and leaves some out. In the table there are about 65,000 clones, approximately 95% of which are singletons. The sequenced sample consisted of peripheral blood. The receptors derive from a man in his 70s with active COVID-19.

The gene calls are TRBV7-2 and TRBJ2-7, with D unresolved. CDR1 is SGHTA and CDR2 is FQGNSA in the germline V gene. The CDR3 spans 13 residues. V gave up 6 bases and J gave up 2 bases, with 11 bases separating them. The CDR3 DNA is TGTGCCAGCAGTTCCGACAAAACCTACGAGCAGTACTTC. It codes for CASSSDKTYEQYF.

The chain recombines TRBV6-7 with TRBJ1-2; 7 bases fit TRBD1. TRBV6-7 is flagged as an ORF with uncertain function. The CDR3 loop spans 14 amino acids. The ends lost 2 bases at V and 8 bases at J; junction bases unmatched: 8. For the CDR3, the DNA is TGTGCCAGCAGTTACCCCGACAGGGAACGGGGCTACACCTTC. It codes for CASSYPDRERGYTF.

The rearrangement links TRBV3-1 (or the pseudogene TRBV3-2) to TRBJ1-3; no firm D call. This CDR3 contains 15 residues. Trimming shortened V by 4 bases and J by 0 bases, and 10 bases separated the two germline ends. Germline loops: CDR1 LGHDT, CDR2 YNNKEL (reference sequence). CDR3 protein: CASSPGLLSGNTIYF. CDR3 nucleotides: TGTGCCAGCAGCCCAGGACTCCTCTCTGGAAACACCATATATTTT.